This T cell receptor (beta chain) was recovered during a study of T cells after yellow fever vaccination. A few counts support this clonotype. Its antigen is not identified. Notes on the study in general: Booster samples showed a return of most primary-vaccination clones (under 98% CD4, around 85% CD8).

Researchers made TCR cDNA using 5'RACE template switching, and this step added a universal primer site and UMIs. TCRdb fed the 5' RACE reads into MiXCR, producing one record per CDR3 protein. Found here are 300,000 or so distinct CDR3 sequences, approximately 10% of them singletons; the top ten hold around 3.5%. CDR3 size: 18 residues. V gave up 3 bases and J gave up 1 base, with 21 bases separating them. This sample comprised CD4+ T cells sorted from PBMCs, obtained 5 days after the yellow fever booster vaccination. The rearrangement uses TRBV12-3 or TRBV12-4 and TRBJ2-5; tentatively, D is TRBD1 or TRBD2 (5 bases each). This TCR was sampled from a man between 18 and 35 years old who received the YFV17D yellow fever vaccine. Here the CDR3 DNA reads TGTGCCAGCAGTTTGTTCCCGGGACGCCAAAGACGCCAAGAGACCCAGTACTTC. It specifies CASSLFPGRQRRQETQYF.